This T cell receptor beta chain was captured by sequencing in a study of blood T cells in healthy people across ages (dated by TCRdb to between 2014 and 2017). About the study as a whole: In model experiments, template switching captured about one uniquely barcoded TCR beta cDNA molecule for every two T cells. Age-related changes in TCR beta repertoire diversity were measured in the study by deep sequencing normalized with unique cDNA molecular identifiers. The study analyzed two additional independent replicas of 1 million unique cDNA reads from the same blood draw for two donors, one aged 18 to 30 and one aged 80 or older. The donors were split into four age groups: young (average about 15 years), middle-aged (39), aged (approximately 59) and long-lived (approximately 80).

Taken from cysteine to phenylalanine, the CDR3 has 13 residues. The entry retains the CDR3 DNA only, 39 bases that are in frame from base 1. The germline V gene (reference sequence) yields DFQATT for CDR1 and SNEGSKA for CDR2. The donors were roughly 39 Caucasian individuals from Russia, aged 6 to 90 years, who were systemically healthy. Each donor gave ten milliliters of peripheral blood, drawn into EDTA-treated Vacutainer tubes. Ficoll-Paque density-gradient centrifugation was used to isolate PBMCs, with at least 6.5 million per sample. Trizol reagent was used to extract total RNA from the PBMCs, yielding at least 6 micrograms per sample. Naive CD45RAhigh/CD27high T cell percentages were measured by flow cytometry on a PBMC aliquot from every donor. Libraries were prepared through 5' RACE. TCRdb names Illumina HiSeq 2500 as the instrument used. A second PCR of about 7 to 12 cycles was run with a J-beta primer mix and a sample-barcoded 5' primer. A unique molecular identifier was introduced onto each TCR beta cDNA molecule by a template-switch 5' adaptor carrying 12 random nucleotides. Each sample yielded at least 2.5 million CDR3-containing paired-end reads. All of the RNA was converted into first-strand cDNA using the Mint cDNA synthesis kit, with a TRBC-specific oligonucleotide serving as the primer. Following uracil-DNA glycosylase treatment, a first 18-cycle PCR with universal primers M1SS and BC2_uni_R was performed on all cDNA. The paper's data handling went like this. For normalization, 1 million high-quality reads, each with a distinct molecular identifier, were randomly selected from each sample. Reads with shared molecular identifiers were discarded instead of being binned into consensus sequences. CDR3 identification, clonotype clustering and error correction used MiTCR with a Q25 quality threshold and the strictest error-elimination algorithm. A nonparametric unseen species model using Euler transformation provided a lower-bound estimate of total TCR beta diversity. The public reads were run again by TCRdb, first through fastp at Q25 and then through MiXCR, and only productive beta chains were kept. All rows with the same CDR3 protein become a single entry with the most common DNA and genes. The V and J calls reflect TCRdb's pipeline rather than the authors' work. The sample records over 500,000 distinct CDR3 sequences, around 27% of which are singletons. Together, the top ten hold approximately 3.5% of the sample.

For this clonotype: Its antigen has not been determined. The germline gene is not matched at one end of the junction; a read error may be the cause.

Study-wide findings and limitations: Donor CMV infection status was unknown, potentially confounding age-related changes in expanded clonotypes. Estimates of total diversity based on one million sequenced T cells were regarded as lower bounds and as underestimates. The long-lived group showed more naive CD4+ T cells, fewer expanded clones and increased TCR diversity than the aged group, suggesting age selection. Observed TCR beta diversity per million T cells fell roughly linearly with age, and a significant reduction was already apparent by age about 43. The percentage of naive T cells measured by flow cytometry correlated strongly with observed TCR beta diversity. Conclusive comparison of naive and antigen-experienced compartments was prevented by the profiling of bulk unsorted PBMCs.

These same data were also listed under a study on T cells of mothers and their children. Per that second paper: Nine systemically healthy Caucasian individuals, comprising three mothers and their six children, were included as donors. cDNA synthesis consumed the entire amount of extracted RNA, loaded at around 1.5 ug RNA in each 15 ul reaction. In the second PCR, the M1S primer added sample barcodes and 2-4 random nucleotides. Each mother yielded over 10 million TCR beta CDR3 reads and each child roughly 3 million reads. Thymic selection similarly shapes TCR recombination output in related and unrelated pairs, with minor effect from inherited differences. Normalized repertoire overlap was always found to be slightly, but never significantly, higher in related mother-child pairs than in unrelated mother-child pairs. Persistent microchimeric T cell clones were not detected, at a sensitivity of 95 to 100 clones per million clonotypes. The study used deep NGS to compare TCR beta repertoires of mothers and children, seeking features distinguishing related mother-child pairs from unrelated individuals. On average, the children were about 10 +/- 4 years old, while the mothers were about 38 +/- 4 years old. After adapter ligation was performed with NEBNext reagents, the libraries were sequenced on an Illumina HiSeq 2000 with 100+100 nt paired-end reads. Mother and child libraries were prepared a month apart and sequenced in separate runs to prevent cross-contamination. For each donor, between about 450,000 and 2,300,000 distinct TCR beta clonotypes were identified. Naive TCR beta clonotypes were estimated from low-frequency clonotypes matched to each donor's FACS-determined naive share, without sorting.

The sample comprised blood. The V and J segments used are TRBV20-1 and TRBJ2-5, with a tentative D gene TRBD1 over 6 matching bases. This TCR was sampled from a boy aged 2 to 9 in good health. The DNA sequence is given as TGCAGTGCCCTGGGCAGGGGAGACAATGAGCGGTTCTTC. The translation is CSALGRGDNERFF.